This T cell receptor beta chain comes out of a study of cytomegalovirus exposure and HLA in healthy donors. Study-wide points: Other equally common chains were less clonally expanded than HLA-associated TCR beta chains, a later analysis showed. Later work associated roughly 17,000 TCR beta sequences with HLA alleles at 0.05 false discovery rate.

All donors participated as healthy donors of bone marrow. Whereas donors were nominally healthy upon sampling, unrecorded immune exposures were probable. Germline V lookup: CDR1 MNHNY, CDR2 SVGAGI (reference sequence). The CDR3 covers 15 residues. The V and J ends lost 5 bases and 6 bases, in that order; junction bases with no gene match: 9. PCR involved 60 Vbeta and 13 Jbeta primers. The method was immunoSEQ multiplex PCR; TCRdb's version includes in-frame clones alone and lacks a portion of them. The sample lists around 150,000 clones, about 78% occurring once. Concerning this clone: What it recognizes is unknown.

The chain uses TRBV6-6 and TRBJ2-3; 9 bases align to TRBD2. This receptor was identified in a man aged 18 to 30 in good health and CMV-seronegative. Sequencing was carried out using PBMCs. The CDR3 spells CASSLSSGVGDTQYF. CDR3 DNA: TGTGCCAGCAGTCTGTCTAGCGGGGTTGGTGATACGCAGTATTTT.